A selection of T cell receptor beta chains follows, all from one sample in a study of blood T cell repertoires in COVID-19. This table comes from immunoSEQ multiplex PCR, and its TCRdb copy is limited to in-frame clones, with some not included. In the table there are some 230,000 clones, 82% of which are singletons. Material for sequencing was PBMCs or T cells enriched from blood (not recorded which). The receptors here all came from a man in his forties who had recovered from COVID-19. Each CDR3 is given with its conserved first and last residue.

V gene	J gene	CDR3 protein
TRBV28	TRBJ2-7	CASSPSGRTYEQYF
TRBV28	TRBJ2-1	CASNEAPGSRNNEQFF
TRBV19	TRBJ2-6	CASSTGTDFSGANVLTF
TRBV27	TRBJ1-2	CASSTNRGRGYGYTF
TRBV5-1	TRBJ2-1	CASSLGGQISYNEQFF
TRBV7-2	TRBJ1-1	CASSYGTGVGGFF
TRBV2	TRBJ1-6	CASSVSSGGNSPLHF
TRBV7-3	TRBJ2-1	CASSLTQTGDEQFF
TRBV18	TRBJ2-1	CASSLFLGDSLNNEQFF
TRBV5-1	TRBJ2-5	CASSLVPGQGATQYF
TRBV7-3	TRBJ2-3	CASSPGSGGPTDTQYF
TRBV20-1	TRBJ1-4	CSASWSLNEKLFF
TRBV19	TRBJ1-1	CASTQRARVTEAFF
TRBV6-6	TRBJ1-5	CASSRGQGITQPQHF
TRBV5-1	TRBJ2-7	CASSPTGRPSYEQYF
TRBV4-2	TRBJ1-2	CASSQTDGYTF
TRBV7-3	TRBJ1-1	CASSFLRVTEAFF
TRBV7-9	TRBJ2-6	CASSDRAFLSGANVLTF
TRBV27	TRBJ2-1	CASSLSLDRGYRNEQFF
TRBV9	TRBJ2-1	CASSYGLAVPNEQFF
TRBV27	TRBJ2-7	CASGGGASYEQYF
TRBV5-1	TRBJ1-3	CASSSGGYGNTIYF
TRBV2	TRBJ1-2	CANSVSGKGYTF
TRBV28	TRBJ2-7	CASRGWSSYEQYF
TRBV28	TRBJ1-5	CASSSPGRPQHF
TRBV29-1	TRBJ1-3	CSFLGGNSGNTIYF
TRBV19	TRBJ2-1	CASRSGDTYNEQFF
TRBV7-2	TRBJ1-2	CASSLDGQSPYGYTF
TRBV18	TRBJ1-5	CASCRGGANQPQHF
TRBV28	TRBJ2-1	CASSSPTSGRAHEQFF
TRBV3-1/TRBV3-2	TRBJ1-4	CASSQDLNEKLFF
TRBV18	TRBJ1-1	CASSPTGTNTEAFF
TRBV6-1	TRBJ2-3	CASSESRGGRSTDTQYF
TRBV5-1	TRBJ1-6	CASSLGLPRPLHF
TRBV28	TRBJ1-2	CASSILANYGYTF
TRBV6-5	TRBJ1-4	CASSYSRGRGEKLFF
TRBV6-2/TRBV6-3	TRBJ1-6	CASSYLADNSPLHF
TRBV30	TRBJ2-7	CALDLAGGHSYEQYF
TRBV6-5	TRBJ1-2	CASRQGWGGYTF
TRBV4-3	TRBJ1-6	CASSQDSGRGDSPLHF
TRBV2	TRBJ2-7	CASTRQGTSYEQYF
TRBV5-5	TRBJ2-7	CASSREGGMAYEQYF
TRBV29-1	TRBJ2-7	CSVVSQGISYEQYF
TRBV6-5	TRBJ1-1	CASRYGTGGAEAFF
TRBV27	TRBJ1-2	CASSLSDRANYGYTF
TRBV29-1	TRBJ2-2	CSVPTPFSNTGELFF
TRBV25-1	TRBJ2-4	CASSDAGVLAKNIQYF
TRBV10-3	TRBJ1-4	CAISDAVELFF
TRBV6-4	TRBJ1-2	CASSDGRAGAYGYTF
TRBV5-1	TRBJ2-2	CASSFRARSGDANTGELFF